These 17 T cell receptor beta chains came from one sample sequenced in a study of T cells in Graves' hyperthyroidism and ophthalmopathy. Researchers amplified the TCR beta CDR3 regions from RNA transcripts. The HTBI primer set was used in a first-round RT-PCR of the TCR CDR3. TCRdb called the multiplex PCR reads again in MiXCR, with one record for every CDR3 protein. Among more than 500,000 distinct CDR3 sequences listed, approximately 14% were seen once. Sequencing was done on a sample of blood. All receptors come from a woman aged 40 to 50 with Graves' hyperthyroidism.

The rearrangement uses TRBV11-2 and TRBJ2-7; TRBD1 matches at 8 bases. From germline, CDR1 is SGHAT and CDR2 FQNNGV. The V segment lost 5 bases and the J segment 5 bases; nucleotides outside the gene matches: 14. The CDR3 covers 16 residues. For the CDR3, the DNA is TGTGCCAGCAGCACTCCGGCCCAGGGGGCATCGGACGAGCAGTACTTC. Translating gives CASSTPAQGASDEQYF.

This clonotype has a handful of counts. The rearrangement links TRBV20-1 to TRBJ2-2; TRBD2 matches at 8 bases. CDR3 length: 15 residues. The V gene's germline CDR1 is DFQATT and CDR2 SNEGSKA (reference sequence). With 1 base clipped from V and 5 bases from J, the junction kept 6 bases outside the gene matches. In DNA, the CDR3 is TGCAGTGCTAGAGTCGGAGTAGCGGGAACCGGGGAGCTGTTTTTT. Its protein product is CSARVGVAGTGELFF.

Many counts were recorded for this clonotype. J is TRBJ2-1 and V is TRBV6-1, with 8 positions matching TRBD2. After removal of 5 bases from V and 7 bases from J, the junction contained 7 bases not matched to a gene. Germline values: CDR1 MNHNS, CDR2 SASEGT. The CDR3 contains 14 residues. CDR3 loop: CASSSDRLANEQFF. DNA of the CDR3: TGTGCCAGCAGTTCGGACCGACTAGCGAATGAGCAGTTCTTC.

This clonotype was counted between two and nine times. One base away lies a much larger clone, so this may be a sequencing read error. The chain is built from TRBV27 and TRBJ2-5; the match to TRBD1 covers 10 bases. The CDR3 is 16 amino acids. Germline values: CDR1 MNHEY, CDR2 SMNVEV (reference sequence). The V gene end was trimmed by 0 bases and the J gene end by 9 bases; junction bases not matched to a gene: 10. CDR3 loop: CASSLSGTGEREAQYF. In DNA, the CDR3 is TGTGCCAGCAGTTTATCCGGGACAGGGGAAAGGGAGGCCCAGTACTTC.

V and J are TRBV20-1 and TRBJ2-2; D is undetermined. Per the germline V gene, CDR1 is DFQATT and CDR2 is SNEGSKA (reference sequence). This CDR3 spans 17 amino acids. V dropped 0 bases and J dropped 2 bases, with 16 bases sitting between them. CDR3 region: CSARDQAIAVNTGELFF. The CDR3 bases are TGCAGTGCTAGAGATCAGGCTATTGCTGTAAACACCGGGGAGCTGTTTTTT.

In its sample, this clonotype was seen a few times. The CDR3 DNA follows: TGTGCCAGCAGCCCGGACAGTTCAACCGGAAACACCATATATTTT. This encodes CASSPDSSTGNTIYF. The chain employs TRBV28 and TRBJ1-3; TRBD1 might be the D (6 bases). The CDR3 has 15 amino acids. Trimming took 6 bases from V and 4 from J, leaving 16 bases between them. CDR1 and CDR2 from the germline V gene are MDHEN and SYDVKM.

In its sample, this clonotype was seen many times. The V and J genes are TRBV4-2 and TRBJ2-5; 10 nucleotides agree with TRBD2. The CDR3 loop spans 16 amino acids. Germline V CDR1 and CDR2: LGHNA, YNFKEQ. V dropped 2 bases and J dropped 5; count of bases not matched to a gene: 8. The DNA of the CDR3 is TGTGCCAGCAGCCAACAAACTAGCGGGATGGATGAGACCCAGTACTTC. It is translated as CASSQQTSGMDETQYF.

A few counts support this clonotype. V gene TRBV14 combines with J gene TRBJ1-2; D not certain. Trimming took 1 base from V and 4 from J, leaving 4 bases between them. This CDR3 region has 12 residues. CDR1 SGHDN and CDR2 FVKESK come from the germline V gene. This CDR3 is CASSQATYGYTF. Here the CDR3 DNA reads TGTGCCAGCAGCCAAGCAACCTATGGCTACACCTTC.

The V call is TRBV6-4, the J call TRBJ1-4, with a tentative D call TRBD1 (6 bases). Germline V gives CDR1 MRHNA, CDR2 SNTAGT. V was clipped by 6 bases and J by 5 bases, with 10 bases between them. This CDR3 is 13 amino acids long. The CDR3 spells CASRGGLNEKLFF. CDR3 DNA sequence: TGTGCCAGCAGAGGGGGGCTGAATGAAAAACTGTTTTTT.

This clonotype has at least ten counts. This chain uses TRBV5-4 with TRBJ1-1; 7 bases align to TRBD1. V shed 4 bases, J shed 1 base, and the junction held 4 bases outside the gene matches. This CDR3 is 14 amino acids long. Germline V gene lookup returns CDR1 SGHNT and CDR2 YYREEE (reference sequence). DNA of the CDR3: TGTGCCAGCAGCGCGGGACAGACGAACACTGAAGCTTTCTTT. Amino acids: CASSAGQTNTEAFF. Complete variable domain (other parts from reference TRBV5-4 and TRBJ1-1): ETGVTQSPTHLIKTRGQQVTLRCSSQSGHNTVSWYQQALGQGPQFIFQYYREEENGRGNFPPRFSGLQFPNYSSELNVNALELDDSALYLCASSAGQTNTEAFFGQGTRLTVV.

This clonotype was seen more than once but under ten times. The V gene is TRBV7-2, the J gene TRBJ1-4; no clear D gene. Trimming left V 5 bases short and J 6 bases short, with 7 bases between. The CDR3 has 12 residues. Germline-derived CDR1 and CDR2 are SGHTA and FQGNSA. The CDR3 region is CASSLWDEKLFF. DNA for the CDR3: TGTGCCAGCAGCCTTTGGGATGAAAAACTGTTTTTT.

This clonotype was detected a few times. With a much larger clone just one base away, this may be a read error. The V call is TRBV28, the J call TRBJ2-7; the D gene is possibly TRBD2 (5 bases). Germline CDR1 is MDHEN and CDR2 is SYDVKM. The germline V and J ends were trimmed by 5 bases and 0 bases, with 11 bases remaining between them. This CDR3 comprises 14 residues. The DNA for the CDR3 is TGTGCCAGCAGTCACCCGGGAAACTCCTACGAGCAGTACTTC. Encoded protein: CASSHPGNSYEQYF.

The chain is built from TRBV4-1 and TRBJ2-3; TRBD2 matches 9 bases. V lost 7 bases to trimming and J lost 1 base; unmatched junction nucleotides: 6. CDR3 length: 15 residues. Germline lookup yields CDR1 MGHRA and CDR2 YSYEKL. CDR3 sequence reads: CASKIAGEGTDTQYF. CDR3 sequence (DNA): TGCGCCAGCAAAATAGCGGGAGAGGGCACAGATACGCAGTATTTT.

This clonotype was picked up many times. V usage is TRBV28 and J usage is TRBJ2-5; D may be TRBD1 (6 bases). The CDR3 is made up of 16 amino acids. V lost 4 bases and J 3 bases, leaving 18 bases between the germline ends. Germline lookup yields CDR1 MDHEN and CDR2 SYDVKM. CDR3 nucleotides: TGTGCCAGCAGTTCACCGGGACAAGAAGAAAAAGAGACCCAGTACTTC. This sequence encodes CASSSPGQEEKETQYF.

This clonotype was seen many times. The chain links TRBV2 to TRBJ2-3; D remains unclear. The germline V gene has CDR1 SNHLY and CDR2 FYNNEI. The V gene lost 3 bases and the J gene lost 0 bases, with 7 bases spanning the gap. The CDR3 consists of 14 residues. CDR3 nucleotides: TGTGCCAGCAGTGACAGAGCTAGCACAGATACGCAGTATTTT. Amino acids: CASSDRASTDTQYF.

This clonotype was found a few times. The chain carries TRBV6-1 and TRBJ2-2, with TRBD1 as a possible D gene (5 bases). This CDR3 comprises 14 residues. Germline-derived CDR1 and CDR2 are MNHNS and SASEGT. V lost 5 bases to trimming and J lost 4 bases, with 11 bases between them. CDR3 bases: TGTGCCAGCAGTCCTGGACATTCCACCGGGGAGCTGTTTTTT. This translates into CASSPGHSTGELFF.

This clonotype was counted ten times or more. The chain is built from TRBV24-1 and TRBJ2-5; TRBD2 is a possible D gene (7 bases). V was trimmed by 9 bases and J by 1 base, leaving 23 bases between them. The CDR3 loop spans 17 amino acids. The V gene's germline CDR1 is KGHDR and CDR2 SFDVKD. This chain's CDR3 is CATGGAKISGRQETQYF. The CDR3 DNA reads TGTGCCACCGGGGGGGCGAAGATAAGCGGCCGCCAAGAGACCCAGTACTTC.